Listed here are 15 T cell receptor beta chains from one sample, sequenced in a study of T cell responses to AZD1222 COVID-19 vaccine. TCRdb keeps only in-frame clones here, not all; method: immunoSEQ multiplex PCR. The data show over 150,000 clones, roughly 86% seen once. The sequencing used peripheral blood, collected on day 0 of AZD1222 vaccination. These receptors all stem from an adult in good health.

The V gene is TRBV4-1, the J gene TRBJ2-7, with D hard to call. The CDR3 sequence is 14 residues long. Trimming pared 0 bases from V and 8 bases from J, leaving 14 bases between. Germline CDR1 MGHRA, CDR2 YSYEKL. CDR3 sequence: CASSQDWTSTQQYF. DNA of the CDR3: TGCGCCAGCAGCCAAGACTGGACCTCTACTCAGCAGTACTTC.

V gene TRBV12-3 or TRBV12-4 combines with J gene TRBJ2-5; 7 nucleotides match TRBD2. J was trimmed by 6 bases and V by 0 bases; bases with no gene match: 1. This CDR3 region has 13 residues. The CDR3 nucleotides read TGTGCCAGCAGTTTAGCGGGAGGGAAGACCCAGTACTTC. The encoded protein is CASSLAGGKTQYF.

This chain connects TRBV6-2 or TRBV6-3 to TRBJ1-1; possible D gene TRBD1, 5 bases. Trimming took 2 bases from V and 5 from J, leaving 18 bases between them. In germline, CDR1 is MNHEY, CDR2 SVGEGT. The CDR3 has 16 amino acids. The CDR3 is CASSYAAGYSWTEAFF. The CDR3 DNA is TGTGCCAGCAGTTACGCCGCAGGGTACTCATGGACTGAAGCTTTCTTT.

The chain combines TRBV5-4 with TRBJ2-3; the match to TRBD1 covers 9 bases. CDR1 is SGHNT and CDR2 is YYREEE in the germline V gene (reference sequence). This CDR3 is built from 15 residues. With V trimmed by 4 bases and J by 3 bases, 6 bases remained unmatched. CDR3 in DNA: TGTGCCAGCAGCCGCCGGGACAGGGTGACAGATACGCAGTATTTT. Protein sequence: CASSRRDRVTDTQYF.

The DNA for the CDR3 is TGTGCCACCAGTGATTTGAGCGGGACAAGGGGGAATGAGCAGTTCTTC. This encodes CATSDLSGTRGNEQFF. The genes are TRBV24-1 and TRBJ2-1, with D possibly TRBD2 on 7 matching bases. The CDR3 spans 16 residues. Germline lookup yields CDR1 KGHDR and CDR2 SFDVKD. V was trimmed by 0 bases and J by 7 bases, leaving 15 bases between them.

V gene TRBV7-2 combines with J gene TRBJ2-7; no definite D call. Germline V CDR1 and CDR2: SGHTA, FQGNSA. V gave up 1 base and J gave up 6 bases, with 13 bases separating them. The CDR3 sequence is 14 residues long. The CDR3 bases are TGTGCCAGCAGCTTAGTAGTCTCCACGGGCGAGCAGTACTTC. Its translation is CASSLVVSTGEQYF.

V gene TRBV29-1 combines with J gene TRBJ2-7, with a weak D call TRBD1 (6 bases). Germline V gives CDR1 SQVTM, CDR2 ANQGSEA. This CDR3 region has 14 residues. The V end lost 0 bases, the J end lost 7 bases, and 16 bases lay between the germline ends. Here the CDR3 reads CSVEDRQAHVEQYF. The CDR3 bases are TGCAGCGTTGAAGATCGACAGGCCCACGTTGAGCAGTACTTC.

The chain couples TRBV7-9 to TRBJ2-5; no clear D. With 4 bases removed from V and 3 bases from J, the gap between germline ends came to 6 bases. The CDR3 totals 12 residues. Germline V gene data show CDR1 as SEHNR and CDR2 as FQNEAQ (reference sequence). The CDR3 sequence: CASSSLEETQYF. The CDR3 DNA is TGTGCCAGCAGCTCCTTGGAAGAGACCCAGTACTTC.

To note about this clone: At one end the junction does not follow the germline gene, possibly because of a read error. The J gene is TRBJ1-1, the V gene TRBV18; 9 bases fit TRBD1. Germline V gives CDR1 KGHSH, CDR2 LQKENI. The CDR3 totals 19 residues. As DNA, the CDR3 is TGTGCCAGCTCGCCACGATTAGGACAGGGGTCGGGTGTAATCACTGAAGCTTTCTTT. It is translated as CASSPRLGQGSGVITEAFF.

The chain is built from TRBV28 and TRBJ2-3, with 7 nucleotides matching TRBD2. Germline V lookup: CDR1 MDHEN, CDR2 SYDVKM. This CDR3 region has 12 residues. The J segment lost 14 bases and the V segment lost 4 bases, leaving 9 bases of the junction unmatched. CDR3 coding DNA: TGTGCCAGCAGTTCCCCTCGGGACTACGGGTATTTT. This translates into CASSSPRDYGYF.

The chain joins TRBV5-1 to TRBJ2-7; perhaps D is TRBD1 or TRBD2 (5 bases each). Germline V lookup: CDR1 SGHRS, CDR2 YFSETQ. Trimming removed 4 bases from V and 3 bases from J, with 17 bases in between. This CDR3 spans 15 amino acids. In DNA form, the CDR3 reads TGCGCCAGCAGCCCTTCCGGGACGGCTTTCTACGAGCAGTACTTC. Protein sequence: CASSPSGTAFYEQYF.

This chain links TRBV6-5 with TRBJ1-1; weak D call: TRBD1 (6 bases). The germline V gene encodes CDR1 MNHEY and CDR2 SVGAGI. With 5 bases removed from V and 8 bases from J, the gap between germline ends came to 15 bases. The CDR3 totals 13 residues. The CDR3 reads CASSKRTALEAFF. DNA of the CDR3: TGTGCCAGCAGTAAAAGGACAGCCTTAGAAGCTTTCTTT.

The chain carries TRBV7-8 and TRBJ1-2, with 8 positions matching TRBD1. Trimming removed 2 bases from V and 2 bases from J; junction bases left unmatched: 7. The V gene's germline CDR1 is SGHVS and CDR2 FQNEAQ. This CDR3 has 16 amino acids. The CDR3 loop is CASSLLAGQGNYGYTF. The CDR3 DNA follows: TGTGCCAGCAGCTTATTGGCCGGACAGGGCAACTATGGCTACACCTTC.

The chain is built from TRBV6-2 or TRBV6-3 and TRBJ1-1, with 9 bases fitting TRBD1. CDR1 MNHEY and CDR2 SVGEGT come from the germline V gene. Losses at the gene ends were 3 bases for V and 1 base for J; bases not matched to a gene: 12. The CDR3 covers 18 residues. CDR3 sequence (DNA): TGTGCCAGCAGTTATAGTCGGACAGGGGCCCTCGCGAACACTGAAGCTTTCTTT. Protein: CASSYSRTGALANTEAFF.

V and J are TRBV3-1 (or the pseudogene TRBV3-2) and TRBJ2-3; possibly TRBD1 or TRBD2 for D (5 bases each). Trimming took 0 bases from V and 5 from J, leaving 12 bases between them. This CDR3 has 15 amino acids. Germline V gene data show CDR1 as LGHDT and CDR2 as YNNKEL (reference sequence). CDR3 sequence (DNA): TGTGCCAGCAGCCAAGACCCGTGGGGGAGAGATACGCAGTATTTT. Protein sequence: CASSQDPWGRDTQYF.